This T cell receptor (beta chain) was identified during a study of blood T cell repertoires in COVID-19 (dated by TCRdb to about 2020). Concerning the study at large: Collaborator samples came from the United States, Italy and Spain and covered acute and convalescent phases of COVID-19. Deeply sampled blood TCRbeta repertoires from subjects exposed to, actively infected with, or recovered from COVID-19 were included in the dataset. A freely available public database, intended as a resource for researchers studying the immune response to SARS-CoV-2, is where the repertoires were released. Where available, HLA class I and class II types were taken from metadata supplied by the sample provider and were not determined by assay-based typing. The sample metadata nearly always contained a de-identified subject ID, COVID-19 status, age in years and sex. The prospective study material was composed of cDNA or gDNA derived from T cells, B-cell-depleted T cells, or PBMCs. Samples came from the ongoing ImmuneRACE study (first 160 participants) plus 1,254 subjects from 6 global collaborators.

The collaborating institutions used their own protocols to collect whole blood in K2EDTA tubes. For TCRbeta analysis, collaborators shipped samples in one of three forms: frozen whole blood, isolated PBMCs, or DNA extracted from either of those sample types. As regards this clone: Its antigen remains undetermined. No much larger clone exists at a distance of one base, and base qualities are not known.

TCRbeta CDR3 regions were amplified from genomic DNA by means of the immunoSEQ Assay, a bias-controlled multiplex PCR. In the paper's pipeline: Nucleated cell counts per sample were estimated from amplification of reference gene primers within the assay. Sequence reads were collapsed and filtered to measure the absolute abundance of every unique TCRbeta CDR3 rearrangement. For each sample, productive Simpson clonality was calculated by taking the square root of Simpson's diversity index across productive rearrangements. The table comes from immuneACCESS by way of TCRdb, which keeps in-frame sequences with V and J called. Part of the clones is missing from these tables; in studies checked, under half for an unresolved V gene and the rest for unknown reasons. For V, J and clone size, that table is used; D and trimming come from the DNA. The sample includes roughly 88,000 clones, with around 80% observed a single time. 15% to 19% of the sample is in the top ten clones.

The paper as a whole reports these results and caveats: Clinical and demographic metadata were provided uncurated, with the amount varying by source and participant.

Taken from cysteine to phenylalanine, the CDR3 has 16 residues. Only CDR3 DNA remains: 48 bases, in frame from the first base. V has 3 bases trimmed and J has 5 bases trimmed; junction bases matching no gene number 10. CDR1 is given as SGDLS and CDR2 as YYNGEE, both from the germline V gene. This TCR was sampled from a woman at least 80 years old with acute or convalescent COVID-19. The specimen sequenced was peripheral blood. The V and J genes are TRBV9 and TRBJ2-2, and TRBD1 aligns with 7 junction nucleotides. At the DNA level, the sequence is TGTGCCAGCAGCGGTCTGAACAGGGGAAGAACCGGGGAGCTGTTTTTT. The resulting protein is CASSGLNRGRTGELFF.